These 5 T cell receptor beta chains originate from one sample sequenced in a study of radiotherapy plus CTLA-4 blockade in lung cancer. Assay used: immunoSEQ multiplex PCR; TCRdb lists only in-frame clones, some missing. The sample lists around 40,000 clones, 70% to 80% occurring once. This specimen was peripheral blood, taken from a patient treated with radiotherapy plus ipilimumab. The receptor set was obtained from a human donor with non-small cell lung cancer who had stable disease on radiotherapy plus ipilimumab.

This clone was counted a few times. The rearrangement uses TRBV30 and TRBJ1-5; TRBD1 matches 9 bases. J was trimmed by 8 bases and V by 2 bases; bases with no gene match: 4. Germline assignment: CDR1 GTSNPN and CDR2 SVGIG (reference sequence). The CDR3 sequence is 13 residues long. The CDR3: CAWSPGQGKPQHF. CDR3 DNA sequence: TGTGCCTGGAGTCCGGGACAGGGCAAGCCCCAGCATTTT.

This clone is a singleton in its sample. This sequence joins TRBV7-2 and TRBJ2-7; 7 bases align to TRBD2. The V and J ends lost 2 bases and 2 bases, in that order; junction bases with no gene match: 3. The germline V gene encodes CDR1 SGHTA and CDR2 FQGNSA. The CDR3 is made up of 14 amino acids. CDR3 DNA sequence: TGTGCCAGCAGCTTATCAGCGGGGCCCTACGAGCAGTACTTC. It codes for CASSLSAGPYEQYF.

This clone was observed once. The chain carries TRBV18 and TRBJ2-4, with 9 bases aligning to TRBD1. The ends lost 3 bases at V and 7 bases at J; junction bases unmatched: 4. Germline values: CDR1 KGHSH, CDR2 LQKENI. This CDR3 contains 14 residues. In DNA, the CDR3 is TGTGCCAGCTCACCGGGACAGGGTGTGAACATTCAGTACTTC. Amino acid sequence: CASSPGQGVNIQYF.

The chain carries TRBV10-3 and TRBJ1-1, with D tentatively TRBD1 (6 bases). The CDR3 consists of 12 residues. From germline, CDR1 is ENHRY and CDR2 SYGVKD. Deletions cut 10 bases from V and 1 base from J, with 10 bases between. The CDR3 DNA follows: TGTGCCAGCCGAGGGGGGAACACTGAAGCTTTCTTT. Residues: CASRGGNTEAFF.

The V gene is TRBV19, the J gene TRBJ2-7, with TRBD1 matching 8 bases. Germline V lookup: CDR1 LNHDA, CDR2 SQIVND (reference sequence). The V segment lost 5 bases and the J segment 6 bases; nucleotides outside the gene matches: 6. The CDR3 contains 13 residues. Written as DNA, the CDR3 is TGTGCCAGTAGTGGAGGACAGGGCGGCGAGCAGTACTTC. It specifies CASSGGQGGEQYF.